This T cell receptor beta chain was retrieved from a study of blood T cell repertoires in COVID-19. Background on the study: In each case, the material was cDNA or gDNA derived from T cells, B-cell-depleted T cells, or PBMCs.

The germline V gene encodes CDR1 SNHLY and CDR2 FYNNEI. CDR3 size: 14 residues. With V trimmed by 4 bases and J by 4 bases, 6 bases remained unmatched. The data were produced by immunoSEQ multiplex PCR, yet TCRdb's version contains in-frame clones alone and is incomplete. Of around 390,000 clones in the sample, 80% to 90% are singletons; the top ten hold roughly 9.4%. The rearrangement uses TRBV2 and TRBJ1-1, with 7 bases lining up with TRBD1. The receptor comes from a woman aged 45 to 65 who had recovered from COVID-19. Source material: PBMCs or T cells enriched from blood (not recorded which). CDR3 loop: CASSAYRQGTEAFF. The CDR3 DNA is TGTGCCAGCAGTGCCTATAGACAGGGCACTGAAGCTTTCTTT.